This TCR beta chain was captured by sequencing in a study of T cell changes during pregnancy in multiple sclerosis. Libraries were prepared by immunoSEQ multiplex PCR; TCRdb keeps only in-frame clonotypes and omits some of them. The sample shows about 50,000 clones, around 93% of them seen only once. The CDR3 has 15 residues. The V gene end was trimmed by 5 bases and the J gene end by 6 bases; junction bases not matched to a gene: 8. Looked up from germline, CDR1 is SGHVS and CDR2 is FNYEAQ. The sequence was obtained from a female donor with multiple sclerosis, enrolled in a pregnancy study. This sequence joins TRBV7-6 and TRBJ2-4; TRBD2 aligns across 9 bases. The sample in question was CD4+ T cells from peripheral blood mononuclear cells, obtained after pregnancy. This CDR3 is CASSPVAGVGNIQYF. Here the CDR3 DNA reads TGTGCCAGCAGCCCGGTAGCGGGAGTTGGAAACATTCAGTACTTC. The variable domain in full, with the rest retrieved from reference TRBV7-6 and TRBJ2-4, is GAGVSQSPRYKVTKRGQDVALRCDPISGHVSLYWYRQALGQGPEFLTYFNYEAQQDKSGLPNDRFSAERPEGSISTLTIQRTEQRDSAMYRCASSPVAGVGNIQYFGAGTRLSVL.